This T cell receptor (beta chain) was retrieved from a study of blood T cell repertoires in COVID-19. Study background: The United States, Italy and Spain were the sources of the acute and convalescent COVID-19 samples. Sample material is recorded as cDNA or gDNA derived from T cells, B-cell-depleted T cells, or PBMCs.

Authors' processing steps: Reference gene primer amplification gave estimated nucleated cell counts. Sequencing used immunoSEQ multiplex PCR; TCRdb keeps in-frame clones, though not all of them. Clone size and V and J calls were adopted from that table, with D and trimming inferred from the DNA. The sample includes fewer than 100,000 clones, about 79% of them seen just once. V lost 4 bases to trimming and J lost 8 bases; unmatched junction nucleotides: 8. Germline V lookup: CDR1 SGHNT, CDR2 YYREEE (reference sequence). CDR3 size: 15 residues. The chain uses TRBV5-4 and TRBJ2-1; 11 bases align to TRBD2. The sequenced material came from peripheral blood. The TCR originated in a woman aged 45-65 years with acute or convalescent COVID-19. CDR3 DNA sequence: TGTGCCAGCAGCCTTAGCGGGAGGGCCGGCTATGAGCAGTTCTTC. Translating gives CASSLSGRAGYEQFF. The whole variable domain, filled in from reference TRBV5-4 and TRBJ2-1, reads ETGVTQSPTHLIKTRGQQVTLRCSSQSGHNTVSWYQQALGQGPQFIFQYYREEENGRGNFPPRFSGLQFPNYSSELNVNALELDDSALYLCASSLSGRAGYEQFFGPGTRLTVL.